This T cell receptor (beta chain) was recorded in a study of blood T cell repertoires in COVID-19. Study-level background: Researchers got acute and convalescent COVID-19 samples from the United States, Italy and Spain.

Sequenced by immunoSEQ multiplex PCR; TCRdb stores in-frame clones only, minus some. The sample lists approximately 330,000 clones, around 89% occurring once. V was clipped by 2 bases and J by 3 bases; unmatched bases: 3. The germline CDR1 and CDR2 sequences are SNHLY and FYNNEI. The CDR3 runs 15 residues. This sequence joins TRBV2 and TRBJ2-2; 7 nucleotides match TRBD1. The receptor was isolated from a woman in her forties with COVID-19, enrolled during active disease. Sequencing was performed on peripheral blood. The CDR3 DNA reads TGTGCCAGCAGTGAAAGCAGGGGGTACACCGGGGAGCTGTTTTTT. Its protein is CASSESRGYTGELFF. Full variable domain (rest looked up from reference TRBV2 and TRBJ2-2): EPEVTQTPSHQVTQMGQEVILRCVPISNHLYFYWYRQILGQKVEFLVSFYNNEISEKSEIFDDQFSVERPDGSNFTLKIRSTKLEDSAMYFCASSESRGYTGELFFGEGSRLTVL.